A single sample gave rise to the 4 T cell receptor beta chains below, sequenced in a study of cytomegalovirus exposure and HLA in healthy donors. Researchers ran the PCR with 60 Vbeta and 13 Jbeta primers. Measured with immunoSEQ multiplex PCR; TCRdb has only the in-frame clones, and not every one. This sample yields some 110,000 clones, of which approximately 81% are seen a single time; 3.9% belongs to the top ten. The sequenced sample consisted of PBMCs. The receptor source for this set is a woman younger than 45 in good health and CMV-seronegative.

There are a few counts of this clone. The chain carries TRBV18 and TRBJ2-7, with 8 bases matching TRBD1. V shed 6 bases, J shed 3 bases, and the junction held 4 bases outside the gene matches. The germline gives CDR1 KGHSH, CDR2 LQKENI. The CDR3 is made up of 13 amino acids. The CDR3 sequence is CASSRTGNYEQYF. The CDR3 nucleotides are TGTGCCAGCTCTAGGACAGGGAACTACGAGCAGTACTTC.

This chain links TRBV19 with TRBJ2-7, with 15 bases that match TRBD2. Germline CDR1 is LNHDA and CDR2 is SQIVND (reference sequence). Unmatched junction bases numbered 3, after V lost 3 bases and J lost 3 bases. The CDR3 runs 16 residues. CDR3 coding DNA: TGTGCCAGTAGTATGGGACTAGCGGGAGGAGGCTACGAGCAGTACTTC. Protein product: CASSMGLAGGGYEQYF.

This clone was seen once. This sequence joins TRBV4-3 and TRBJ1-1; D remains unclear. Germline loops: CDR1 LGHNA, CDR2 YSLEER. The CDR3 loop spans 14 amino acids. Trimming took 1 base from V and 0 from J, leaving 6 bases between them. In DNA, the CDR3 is TGCGCCAGCAGCCAAGCGGCGGTGAACACTGAAGCTTTCTTT. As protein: CASSQAAVNTEAFF.

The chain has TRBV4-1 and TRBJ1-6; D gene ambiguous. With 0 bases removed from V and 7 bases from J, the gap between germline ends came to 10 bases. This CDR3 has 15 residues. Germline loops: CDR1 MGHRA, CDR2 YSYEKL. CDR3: CASSQDGLENSPLHF. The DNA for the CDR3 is TGCGCCAGCAGCCAAGACGGACTGGAAAATTCACCCCTCCACTTT.